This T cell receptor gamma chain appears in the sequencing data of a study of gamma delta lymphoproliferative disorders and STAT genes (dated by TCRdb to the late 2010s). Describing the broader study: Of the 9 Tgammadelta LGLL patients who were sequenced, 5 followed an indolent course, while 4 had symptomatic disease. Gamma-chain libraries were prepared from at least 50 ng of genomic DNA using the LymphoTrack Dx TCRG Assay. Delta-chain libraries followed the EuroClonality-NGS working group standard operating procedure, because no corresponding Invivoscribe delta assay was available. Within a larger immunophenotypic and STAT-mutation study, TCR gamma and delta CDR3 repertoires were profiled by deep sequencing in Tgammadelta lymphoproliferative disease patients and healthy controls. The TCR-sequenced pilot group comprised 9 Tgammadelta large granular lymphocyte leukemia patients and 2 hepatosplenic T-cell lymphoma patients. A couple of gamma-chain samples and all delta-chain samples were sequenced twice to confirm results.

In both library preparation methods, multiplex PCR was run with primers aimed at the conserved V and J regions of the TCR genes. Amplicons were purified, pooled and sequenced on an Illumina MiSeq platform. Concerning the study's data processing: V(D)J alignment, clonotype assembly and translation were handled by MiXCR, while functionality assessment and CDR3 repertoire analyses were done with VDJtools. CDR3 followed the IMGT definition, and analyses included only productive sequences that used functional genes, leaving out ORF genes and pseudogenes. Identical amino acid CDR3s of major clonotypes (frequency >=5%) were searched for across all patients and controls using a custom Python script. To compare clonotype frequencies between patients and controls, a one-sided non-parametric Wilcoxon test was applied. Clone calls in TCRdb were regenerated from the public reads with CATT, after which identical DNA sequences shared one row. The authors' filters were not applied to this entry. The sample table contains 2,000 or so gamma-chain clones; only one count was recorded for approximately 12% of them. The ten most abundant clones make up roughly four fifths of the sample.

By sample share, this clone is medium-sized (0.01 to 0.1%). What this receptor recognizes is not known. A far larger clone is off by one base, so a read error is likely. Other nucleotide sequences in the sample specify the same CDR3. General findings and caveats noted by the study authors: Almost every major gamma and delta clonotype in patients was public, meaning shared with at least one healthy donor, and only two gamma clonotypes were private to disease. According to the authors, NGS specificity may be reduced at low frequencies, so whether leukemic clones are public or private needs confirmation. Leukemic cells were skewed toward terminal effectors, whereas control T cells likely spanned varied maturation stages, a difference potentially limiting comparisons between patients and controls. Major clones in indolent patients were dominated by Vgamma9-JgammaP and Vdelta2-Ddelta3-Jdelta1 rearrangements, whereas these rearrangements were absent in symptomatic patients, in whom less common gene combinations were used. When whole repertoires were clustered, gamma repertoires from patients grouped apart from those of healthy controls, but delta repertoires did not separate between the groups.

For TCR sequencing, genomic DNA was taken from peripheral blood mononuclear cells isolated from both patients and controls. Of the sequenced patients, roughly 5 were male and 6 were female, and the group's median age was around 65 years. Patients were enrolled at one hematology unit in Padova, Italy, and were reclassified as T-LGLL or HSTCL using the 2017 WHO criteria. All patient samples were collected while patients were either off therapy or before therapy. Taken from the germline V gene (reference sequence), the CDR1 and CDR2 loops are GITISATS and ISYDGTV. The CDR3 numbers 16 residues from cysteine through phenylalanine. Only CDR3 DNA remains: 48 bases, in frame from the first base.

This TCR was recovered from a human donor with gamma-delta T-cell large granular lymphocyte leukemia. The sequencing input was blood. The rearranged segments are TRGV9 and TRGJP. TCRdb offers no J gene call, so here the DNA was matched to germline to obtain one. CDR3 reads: CALWEVEELGKKIKVF. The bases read TGTGCCTTGTGGGAGGTGGAAGAGTTGGGTAAAAAAATCAAGGTATTT.